This T cell receptor beta chain is drawn from a study of identifying expanded T cells in peripheral blood. Study-level findings and limits: Variance in clone template counts between roughly two-week samples significantly increased with total template count across all healthy donors. Technical replicates showed about 1.1 changed clones; approximately 2 weeks roughly 18; four weeks 19.

Assay: immunoSEQ multiplex PCR; the TCRdb copy retains only in-frame clones and omits some. The sample lists 83,000 or so clones; 85% to 90% were seen once. Germline V gene lookup returns CDR1 MNHEY and CDR2 SMNVEV (reference sequence). The CDR3 spans 16 residues. Losses at the gene ends were 5 bases for V and 4 bases for J; bases not matched to a gene: 13. As regards this clone: The antigen remains unidentified.

Collection occurred without any documented infections or immune events in donors. Source material: blood. The chain joins TRBV27 to TRBJ2-5, with 7 bases identical to TRBD2. The source is a person between 18 and 70 years old in good health. The DNA of the CDR3 is TGTGCCAGCAGTAAATCGGGGCTCACGGGGGGAGAGACCCAGTACTTC. The encoded protein is CASSKSGLTGGETQYF.